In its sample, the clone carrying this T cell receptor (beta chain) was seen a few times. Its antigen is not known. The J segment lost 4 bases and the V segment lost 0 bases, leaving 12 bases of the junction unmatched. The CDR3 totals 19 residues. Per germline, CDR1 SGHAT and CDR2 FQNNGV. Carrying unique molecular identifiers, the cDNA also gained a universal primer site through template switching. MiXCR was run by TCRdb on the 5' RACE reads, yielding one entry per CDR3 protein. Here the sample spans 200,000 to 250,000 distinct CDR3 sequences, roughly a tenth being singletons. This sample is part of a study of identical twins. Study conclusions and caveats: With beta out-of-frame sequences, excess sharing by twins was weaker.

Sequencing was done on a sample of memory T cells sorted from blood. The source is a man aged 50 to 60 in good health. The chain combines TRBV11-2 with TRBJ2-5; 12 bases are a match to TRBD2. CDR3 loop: CASSLDPTSGGPLRETQYF. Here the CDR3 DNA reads TGTGCCAGCAGCTTAGACCCGACTAGCGGGGGACCCTTGCGAGAGACCCAGTACTTC. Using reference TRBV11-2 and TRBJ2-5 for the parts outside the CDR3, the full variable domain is EAGVAQSPRYKIIEKRQSVAFWCNPISGHATLYWYQQILGQGPKLLIQFQNNGVVDDSQLPKDRFSAERLKGVDSTLKIQPAKLEDSAVYLCASSLDPTSGGPLRETQYFGPGTRLLVL.